Each of the 10 T cell receptor beta chains below was sequenced from the same sample in a study of blood T cell repertoires in COVID-19. Profiling relied on immunoSEQ multiplex PCR, and the TCRdb table lists in-frame clones only, not all of them. The profile shows roughly 180,000 clones, about 80% of them singletons. The sample taken for sequencing was PBMCs or T cells enriched from blood (not recorded which). The origin of the receptors is a man between 60 and 70 years old who had been exposed to COVID-19.

The chain carries TRBV27 and TRBJ1-1; TRBD1 aligns across 9 bases. With 3 bases clipped from V and 4 bases from J, the junction kept 6 bases outside the gene matches. Germline CDR1 is MNHEY and CDR2 is SMNVEV (reference sequence). The CDR3 loop spans 15 amino acids. The CDR3: CASSFPDRGGTEAFF. The CDR3 DNA reads as TGTGCCAGCAGTTTCCCCGACAGGGGGGGCACTGAAGCTTTCTTT.

The rearrangement joins TRBV7-9 to TRBJ1-3, with TRBD1 as a possible D gene (6 bases). The CDR3 length is 16 residues. Trimming removed 5 bases at V and 7 bases at J, with 21 bases between. Germline CDR1 and CDR2: SEHNR and FQNEAQ (reference sequence). The CDR3 loop reads CASSDLVTGSANTIYF. DNA of the CDR3: TGTGCCAGCAGCGATCTGGTGACAGGCTCGGCGAACACCATATATTTT.

The chain is built from TRBV27 and TRBJ2-2, with TRBD2 matching over 10 bases. Trimming at V came to 5 bases and at J to 2 bases, leaving 8 bases not matched to a gene. The germline CDR1 and CDR2 sequences are MNHEY and SMNVEV (reference sequence). This CDR3 region has 17 residues. CDR3 in DNA: TGTGCCAGCAGTCAACAACGGACTAGCGGCAACACCGGGGAGCTGTTTTTT. Translated: CASSQQRTSGNTGELFF.

The rearrangement joins TRBV30 to TRBJ2-5, with 11 bases aligning to TRBD2. From germline, CDR1 is GTSNPN and CDR2 SVGIG (reference sequence). CDR3 length: 17 amino acids. The J segment lost 6 bases and the V segment lost 1 base, leaving 13 bases of the junction unmatched. The CDR3: CAWSARLAGRARKTQYF. The CDR3 bases are TGTGCCTGGAGTGCTAGACTAGCGGGGAGGGCCAGAAAGACCCAGTACTTC.

The chain recombines TRBV10-3 with TRBJ2-3, with 10 bases that match TRBD2. J was trimmed by 1 base and V by 9 bases; bases with no gene match: 13. This CDR3 spans 17 amino acids. The germline gives CDR1 ENHRY, CDR2 SYGVKD. CDR3 region: CAMAPAGGPSGTDTQYF. The CDR3 DNA follows: TGTGCCATGGCCCCAGCGGGAGGGCCCAGTGGCACAGATACGCAGTATTTT.

The chain employs TRBV9 and TRBJ2-2; D uncertain. The V end lost 3 bases, the J end lost 6 bases, and 9 bases lay between the germline ends. The CDR3 runs 13 residues. Germline V gene sequence: CDR1 SGDLS, CDR2 YYNGEE. CDR3 coding DNA: TGTGCCAGCAGCGCCGGGTTTCCCGGGGAGCTGTTTTTT. It specifies CASSAGFPGELFF.

CDR3 nucleotides: TGTGCCAGCAGCGAAGGGAGTCAGTACACTGAAGCTTTCTTT. Residues: CASSEGSQYTEAFF. The V call is TRBV7-8, the J call TRBJ1-1; no definite D call. This CDR3 spans 14 amino acids. Trimming removed 5 bases at V and 3 bases at J, with 13 bases between. Looked up from germline, CDR1 is SGHVS and CDR2 is FQNEAQ.

At least ten counts were recorded for this clone. The junction does not match germline at one end; this may be a read error. J is TRBJ1-2 and V is TRBV30, with TRBD1 as a possible D gene (5 bases). CDR1 is GTSNPN and CDR2 is SVGIG in the germline V gene (reference sequence). The CDR3 spans 14 residues. Here the CDR3 reads CAWRASGDPYDYTF. The CDR3 DNA is TGTGCCTGGAGGGCCTCGGGGGACCCCTATGACTACACCTTC.

This sequence joins TRBV28 and TRBJ2-5, with 13 bases fitting TRBD2. V was clipped by 5 bases and J by 2 bases; unmatched bases: 5. The CDR3 length is 16 residues. The germline V gene encodes CDR1 MDHEN and CDR2 SYDVKM. The CDR3 reads CASSLGLAGTQETQYF. The CDR3 DNA reads TGTGCCAGCAGTCTGGGACTAGCGGGAACGCAAGAGACCCAGTACTTC.

This rearrangement joins TRBV6-5 to TRBJ2-1, with 8 bases aligning to TRBD2. Looked up from germline, CDR1 is MNHEY and CDR2 is SVGAGI. The CDR3 loop spans 12 amino acids. Germline trimming cut 8 bases from V and 6 bases from J; bases unmatched to any gene: 3. Here the CDR3 reads CASASGSNEQFF. The CDR3 nucleotides are TGTGCCAGCGCGAGCGGGAGCAATGAGCAGTTCTTC.